This entry lists 21 T cell receptor beta chains sequenced from one sample in a study of tumor-infiltrating lymphocytes in primary liver carcinoma. cDNA specific to TCR beta was made from 500 ng of total RNA, with a constant-region primer employed for priming. For TCR beta, libraries were produced by three nested multiplex PCR rounds using slightly modified ARM-PCR. Researchers ran the first two PCR rounds for approximately 10 cycles each with TRBV1-TRBV30 forward primers and a C-beta reverse primer. TCRdb ran MiXCR on the multiplex PCR reads and lists one entry per CDR3 protein. The sample shows 80,000 or so distinct CDR3 sequences, 71% of them seen only once. For each extraction, RNA and DNA were obtained together from about 21-30 mg of unsorted bulk tissue. The sample consisted of liver tumor tissue from sampling region 4. Subset given: tumor region T4, right-lateral pole. All receptors derive from a woman aged 55 to 70 with primary liver carcinoma and hepatitis B virus infection.

Of note for this clonotype: The junction does not match germline at one end; this may be a read error. V is TRBV12-3 or TRBV12-4 and J is TRBJ2-5, with 13 bases fitting TRBD2. There are 17 residues in the CDR3. The CDR3 protein is CASKRLAGGPSLEDQYF. The CDR3 nucleotides read TGTGCCAGCAAAAGACTAGCGGGAGGACCAAGTTTAGAAGACCAGTACTTT.

Notes on this clonotype: This is likely a read error, given that the CDR3 carries no conserved phenylalanine or tryptophan at its end. The chain carries TRBV4-1 and TRBJ2-7; the D gene is possibly TRBD1 (6 bases). Trimming took off 3 bases at V and 3 bases at J, with 15 bases between the two ends. Germline V gene data show CDR1 as MGHRA and CDR2 as YSYEKL. This CDR3 comprises 15 residues. The CDR3 sequence: CASSQGTTTGYEQYL. In nucleotides, the CDR3 is TGCGCCAGCAGCCAGGGGACAACGACTGGCTACGAGCAGTACCTA.

Worth noting for this clonotype: Without the conserved terminal phenylalanine or tryptophan, this CDR3 likely stems from a read error. The rearrangement links TRBV28 to TRBJ1-1, with D perhaps matching TRBD1 (5 bases). Germline V gene lookup returns CDR1 MDHEN and CDR2 SYDVKM. The CDR3 runs 13 residues. CDR3 protein: CACSPGRGTTAFY. The CDR3 DNA reads TGTGCCTGCAGTCCTGGGCGGGGGACGACGGCTTTCTAT.

The V call is TRBV7-9, the J call TRBJ2-5; 8 bases align to TRBD1. The ends lost 5 bases at V and 5 bases at J; junction bases unmatched: 13. This CDR3 has 16 residues. CDR1 and CDR2 from the germline V gene are SEHNR and FQNEAQ (reference sequence). CDR3 amino acids: CASSPTMDRVRETQYF. The CDR3, as DNA: TGTGCCAGCAGCCCGACCATGGACAGGGTTCGGGAGACCCAGTACTTC.

Concerning this clonotype: The junction departs from the called germline gene at one end, perhaps through a read error. The J gene is TRBJ2-7, the V gene TRBV6-5; D possibly corresponds to TRBD2 (6 bases). Germline-derived CDR1 and CDR2 are MNHEY and SVGAGI. This CDR3 has 14 residues. This chain's CDR3 is CASRRLERSYEQYF. The CDR3 bases are TGTGCCAGCAGGAGACTAGAAAGGTCCTATGAGCAGTACTTC.

The table lists this clonotype with many counts. The chain uses TRBV10-3 and TRBJ2-5, with 7 positions matching TRBD1. V lost 9 bases to trimming and J lost 5 bases; unmatched junction nucleotides: 6. The CDR3 length is 12 residues. Per the germline V gene, CDR1 is ENHRY and CDR2 is SYGVKD. CDR3 DNA: TGTGCCATACAAGGGGGCGGCGAGACCCAGTACTTC. Translation: CAIQGGGETQYF.

A note on this clonotype: It may be a read error: a sequence one base away is much more abundant. This rearrangement joins TRBV7-8 to TRBJ1-3, with D possibly being TRBD1 (5 bases). Trimming pared 5 bases from V and 3 bases from J, leaving 11 bases between. From germline, CDR1 is SGHVS and CDR2 FQNEAQ. The CDR3 runs 14 residues. The CDR3 DNA reads TGTGCCAGCAGCCCCGGGGGGGTTGGAAACACCATATATTTT. Translation gives CASSPGGVGNTIYF.

Points on this clonotype: The junction and the germline gene differ at one end; a read error may be behind it. The chain recombines TRBV4-1 with TRBJ2-1; weak D call: TRBD1 (6 bases). CDR3 size: 16 residues. Germline V gives CDR1 MGHRA, CDR2 YSYEKL. This chain's CDR3 is CTSSQDPGAQGGEQFF. The CDR3 DNA reads as TGCACCAGTAGCCAAGATCCAGGGGCCCAAGGGGGTGAGCAGTTCTTC.

Concerning this clonotype itself: The missing conserved phenylalanine or tryptophan at the end of this CDR3 makes a read error likely. The chain uses TRBV11-3 and TRBJ2-1; D is undetermined. The CDR3 contains 14 residues. CDR1 is SGHNT and CDR2 is YENEEA in the germline V gene. The chain's CDR3 is CASSSQSSYNEQFV. CDR3 in DNA: TGTGCCAGCAGCTCACAGAGCTCCTACAATGAACAGTTCGTC.

Worth noting for this clonotype: The junction differs from germline at one of its ends, possibly a read error. This rearrangement joins TRBV7-9 to TRBJ2-7, with D possibly called TRBD1 or TRBD2 (6 bases each). Germline V gene sequence: CDR1 SEHNR, CDR2 FQNEAQ (reference sequence). The CDR3 is made up of 15 amino acids. For the CDR3, the DNA is TGTGCCAGCAACCAGGAGGGGGGTTCTTCCTACGAGCAATACTTC. It yields the protein CASNQEGGSSYEQYF.

The chain combines TRBV21-1 with TRBJ2-3; TRBD2 reflects the table's D call only, with no check against the DNA. TRBV21-1 is an annotated pseudogene. This CDR3 is built from 20 residues. CDR3 protein: CVSSEGLLAGGGSGTDTQYF. CDR3 nucleotides: TGTGTCAGCAGCGAAGGCCTACTAGCGGGAGGAGGGAGTGGCACAGATACGCAGTATTTT.

The chain links TRBV4-1 to TRBJ2-3; the D gene could be TRBD1 or TRBD2 (6 bases each). V was shortened by 5 bases and J by 5 bases, with 20 bases between the two germline ends. The CDR3 is 16 amino acids. CDR1 is MGHRA and CDR2 is YSYEKL in the germline V gene. CDR3 sequence: CASSSQGLTRGDTQYF. The CDR3 bases are TGCGCCAGCAGCTCACAGGGACTCACAAGGGGAGATACGCAGTATTTT.

The V call is TRBV6-2 or TRBV6-3, the J call TRBJ2-7; a possible D gene is TRBD2 (6 bases). CDR1 is MNHEY and CDR2 is SVGEGT in the germline V gene. This CDR3 is built from 14 residues. V gave up 6 bases and J gave up 5 bases, with 17 bases separating them. The CDR3 sequence is CASSPGLTTHEQYF. CDR3 in DNA: TGTGCCAGCAGCCCGGGACTCACTACGCACGAGCAGTACTTC.

Concerning this clonotype itself: Relative to the germline gene, one junction end is altered; a read error may explain this. The J gene is TRBJ2-3, the V gene TRBV6-5, with 8 bases fitting TRBD2. In germline, CDR1 is MNHEY, CDR2 SVGAGI. The CDR3 length is 17 residues. DNA of the CDR3: TGTGCCAGCATCCGACTAGCGCCGAGTGGGGGCACAGATGCGCAGTATTTT. This gives the protein CASIRLAPSGGTDAQYF.

This clonotype turned up a few times. The CDR3 coding sequence is TGTGCCAGCGGGGTGGCGGTAGGCAATCAGCCCCAGTATTTT. This translates into CASGVAVGNQPQYF. The rearrangement uses TRBV2 and TRBJ1-5; D is undetermined. TRBJ2-3 matches the DNA end more closely, so the J call is doubtful. The CDR3 has 14 residues. In germline, CDR1 is SNHLY, CDR2 FYNNEI.

This clonotype was picked up one time. This sequence may be a read error, since a much larger clone differs from it by one base. The rearrangement links TRBV28 to TRBJ2-5; 7 nucleotides agree with TRBD1. Trimming at V came to 6 bases and at J to 6 bases, leaving 10 bases not matched to a gene. CDR3 size: 14 residues. Germline-derived CDR1 and CDR2 are MDHEN and SYDVKM. The CDR3 sequence is CASSILTGIKTQYF. The CDR3, as DNA: TGTGCCAGCAGCATCTTGACAGGGATAAAGACCCAGTACTTC. Together with reference TRBV28 and TRBJ2-5, the CDR3 gives the full variable domain: DVKVTQSSRYLVKRTGEKVFLECVQDMDHENMFWYRQDPGLGLRLIYFSYDVKMKEKGDIPEGYSVSREKKERFSLILESASTNQTSMYLCASSILTGIKTQYFGPGTRLLVL.

A remark on this clonotype: At one of its ends the junction is not consistent with the germline gene, which may arise from a read error. CDR3 DNA: TGTGCCAGCAACTTTAGGCGTGGGACTAATGAAACACTGTTTTTT. Translation gives CASNFRRGTNETLFF. The rearrangement links TRBV11-2 to TRBJ1-4; weak D call: TRBD1 (5 bases). From germline, CDR1 is SGHAT and CDR2 FQNNGV. There are 15 residues in the CDR3.

The chain carries TRBV6-5 and TRBJ1-2; unclear D gene. The V end lost 6 bases, the J end lost 3 bases, and 11 bases lay between the germline ends. Germline CDR1 and CDR2: MNHEY and SVGAGI. This CDR3 region has 13 residues. CDR3 coding DNA: TGTGCCAGCAGAGCACGGGCCGACTATGGCTACACCTTC. Its protein is CASRARADYGYTF.

This clonotype turned up a few times. The chain uses TRBV7-3 and TRBJ2-1; 7 nucleotides match TRBD2. The length of the CDR3 is 14 residues. V trimming: 5 bases; J trimming: 5 bases; junction bases outside the gene matches: 6. CDR1 is SGHTA, CDR2 FQGTGA, per germline. For the CDR3, the DNA is TGTGCCAGCAGCATGAGCGGGGACCACAATGAGCAGTTCTTC. Its protein is CASSMSGDHNEQFF.

This sequence joins TRBV11-2 and TRBJ2-7; D is undetermined. Trimming removed 1 base from V and 3 bases from J, with 10 bases in between. CDR1 is SGHAT, CDR2 FQNNGV, per germline. The CDR3 sequence is 14 residues long. CDR3 amino acids: CASSLGTGIYEQYF. The CDR3 DNA follows: TGTGCCAGCAGCTTAGGGACCGGCATCTACGAGCAGTACTTC.

Comment on this clonotype: One end of the junction does not line up with germline, which may come from a read error. The chain employs TRBV4-2 and TRBJ2-1, with 9 bases lining up with TRBD2. The CDR3 is 16 amino acids. Germline V CDR1 and CDR2: LGHNA, YNFKEQ. In DNA, the CDR3 is TGTGCCAGCAGCCAAGGTGGGGCTAGCGGGATGGGTGAGCAGCTCTTC. It yields the protein CASSQGGASGMGEQLF.